Presented here are 31 T cell receptor beta chains from one specimen sequenced in a study of HIV-infected patients and healthy controls. Alpha and beta constant-region primers primed reverse transcription of about 470 ng RNA. Alpha and beta chain libraries were made separately by chain-specific third strand synthesis with multiplexing indices. TCRdb processed the 5' RACE reads anew with MiXCR; each CDR3 protein has one entry. The sample carries 20,000 to 30,000 distinct CDR3 sequences, under 9% recorded once. No cell fractionation was done, so the repertoire covers all unsorted peripheral blood T cells. Sample: blood. These receptors were collected from an adult in good health.

This chain joins TRBV20-1 and TRBJ2-1, with 13 nucleotides matching TRBD2. The V gene's germline CDR1 is DFQATT and CDR2 SNEGSKA (reference sequence). This CDR3 has 16 residues. The ends lost 0 bases at V and 4 bases at J; junction bases unmatched: 3. CDR3 in amino acids: CSAREETSGGYNEQFF. For the CDR3, the DNA is TGCAGTGCTAGAGAAGAGACTAGCGGGGGGTACAATGAGCAGTTCTTC.

This clonotype showed up many times. The chain joins TRBV7-3 to TRBJ2-3; 7 bases match TRBD2. After removal of 5 bases from V and 3 bases from J, the junction contained 8 bases not matched to a gene. This CDR3 is built from 15 residues. CDR1 and CDR2 from the germline V gene are SGHTA and FQGTGA. The CDR3 DNA sequence: TGTGCCAGCAGCCCAGTCTGGGGGGGGACAGATACGCAGTATTTT. It codes for CASSPVWGGTDTQYF.

By sample fraction, this clonotype is medium-sized. The V gene is TRBV7-9, the J gene TRBJ2-2, with D tentatively TRBD1 or TRBD2 (5 bases each). Germline assignment: CDR1 SEHNR and CDR2 FQNEAQ (reference sequence). V was pared by 6 bases and J by 4 bases, with 12 bases between. The CDR3 runs 14 residues. This CDR3 reads CASRSDTSTGELFF. The CDR3 DNA is TGTGCCAGCAGGTCGGACACTAGCACCGGGGAGCTGTTTTTT. The whole variable domain, remainder taken from reference TRBV7-9 and TRBJ2-2, is DTGVSQNPRHKITKRGQNVTFRCDPISEHNRLYWYRQTLGQGPEFLTYFQNEAQLEKSRLLSDRFSAERPKGSFSTLEIQRTEQGDSAMYLCASRSDTSTGELFFGEGSRLTVL.

This clonotype was seen ten or more times. The chain uses TRBV27 and TRBJ1-5; 10 bases map to TRBD1. Trimming at V came to 5 bases and at J to 0 bases, leaving 10 bases not matched to a gene. Germline assignment: CDR1 MNHEY and CDR2 SMNVEV (reference sequence). CDR3 length equals 18 residues. CDR3 in amino acids: CASSNIRTGGYSNQPQHF. For the CDR3, the DNA is TGTGCCAGCAGTAACATTCGGACAGGGGGATATAGCAATCAGCCCCAGCATTTT.

By frequency in the sample, this clonotype is medium-sized (0.01 to 0.1%). The gene calls are TRBV13 and TRBJ1-1; perhaps TRBD1 as D (5 bases). This CDR3 region has 15 residues. Trimming left V 0 bases short and J 4 bases short, with 12 bases between. CDR1 and CDR2 (germline): PRHDT, FYEKMQ (reference sequence). CDR3 DNA sequence: TGTGCCAGCAGCTTAGGCCTTAGGGGTACCACTGAAGCTTTCTTT. Encoded protein: CASSLGLRGTTEAFF.

In this sample, this clonotype turned up many times. The chain uses TRBV6-6 and TRBJ1-1, with D hard to call. V was pared by 6 bases and J by 7 bases, with 12 bases between. Per germline, CDR1 MNHNY and CDR2 SVGAGI (reference sequence). The CDR3 contains 12 residues. The CDR3, as DNA: TGTGCCAGCAGCTTGCGCGGGTTTGAAGCTTTCTTT. Its translation: CASSLRGFEAFF.

This chain links TRBV12-3 or TRBV12-4 with TRBJ2-1, with 12 bases that match TRBD2. The CDR3 is 20 residues long. V lost 4 bases, J lost 4 bases, and 17 bases stayed unmatched. The CDR3 DNA reads as TGTGCCAGCAGTTCCTCTTCGACTAGCGGGGGCCCAACTGGGTACAATGAGCAGTTCTTC. Its translation: CASSSSSTSGGPTGYNEQFF.

The table lists this clonotype with many counts. V is TRBV6-6 and J is TRBJ2-7; the match to TRBD1 covers 10 bases. This CDR3 region has 15 residues. V lost 6 bases to trimming and J lost 4 bases; unmatched junction nucleotides: 9. Germline CDR1 MNHNY, CDR2 SVGAGI (reference sequence). CDR3 bases: TGTGCCAGCAGCCAAGCCCGGGACAGGGGTTACGAGCAGTACTTC. Protein product: CASSQARDRGYEQYF.

At least ten counts were recorded for this clonotype. The chain carries TRBV10-2 and TRBJ2-3; no firm D call. The germline gives CDR1 WSHSY, CDR2 SAAADI. This CDR3 has 14 residues. Deletions cut 5 bases from V and 5 bases from J, with 14 bases between. As DNA, the CDR3 is TGCGCCAGCAGTTCGCACCCGCGTGGAGATACGCAGTATTTT. As protein: CASSSHPRGDTQYF.

This clonotype was detected ten times or more. V usage is TRBV5-1 and J usage is TRBJ1-1; 8 bases are a match to TRBD1. CDR3 size: 19 residues. Per the germline V gene, CDR1 is SGHRS and CDR2 is YFSETQ. V gave up 0 bases and J gave up 4 bases; unmatched junction bases: 17. The CDR3 sequence: CASSLDFPGGSSASTEAFF. CDR3 DNA: TGCGCCAGCAGCTTGGATTTCCCAGGGGGCTCAAGTGCAAGCACTGAAGCTTTCTTT.

This chain links TRBV6-2 or TRBV6-3 with TRBJ2-1; no definite D call. The CDR3 runs 12 residues. V lost 1 base to trimming and J lost 6 bases, with 4 bases between them. In germline, CDR1 is MNHEY, CDR2 SVGEGT. CDR3 loop: CASSYLGNEQFF. DNA of the CDR3: TGTGCCAGCAGTTACTTGGGCAATGAGCAGTTCTTC.

Ten or more counts support this clonotype. This rearrangement joins TRBV5-1 to TRBJ2-1, with D possibly matching TRBD2 (7 bases). Germline V gives CDR1 SGHRS, CDR2 YFSETQ. Trimming left V 1 base short and J 7 bases short, with 21 bases between. The CDR3 runs to 17 residues. The CDR3, as DNA: TGCGCCAGCAGCTTGTCTACGGGGGGCAATTCGGTGAATGAGCAGTTCTTC. It codes for CASSLSTGGNSVNEQFF.

This clonotype was counted at least ten times. The rearrangement links TRBV6-2 or TRBV6-3 to TRBJ1-5; TRBD1 aligns across 7 bases. Per germline, CDR1 MNHEY and CDR2 SVGEGT. V shed 7 bases and J 9 bases; nucleotides not matched to a gene: 9. The CDR3 is made up of 13 amino acids. Written as DNA, the CDR3 is TGTGCCAGCACGCGGACAGGTACGATGCCCCAGCATTTT. This codes for CASTRTGTMPQHF.

The sample holds many counts of this clonotype. The chain recombines TRBV20-1 with TRBJ2-1; 9 nucleotides line up with TRBD2. CDR1 is DFQATT and CDR2 is SNEGSKA in the germline V gene (reference sequence). This CDR3 has 15 amino acids. The trim removed 3 bases at V and 5 bases at J, leaving 8 bases unmatched. This chain's CDR3 is CSASRSGGSHNEQFF. CDR3 coding DNA: TGCAGTGCTAGCCGGAGCGGGGGGTCTCACAATGAGCAGTTCTTC.

This clonotype was detected many times. V gene TRBV9 combines with J gene TRBJ1-5; D is uncertain. V was clipped by 7 bases and J by 1 base, with 9 bases between them. This CDR3 is built from 13 residues. Germline V gives CDR1 SGDLS, CDR2 YYNGEE. CDR3 in amino acids: CASGVESNQPQHF. Written as DNA, the CDR3 is TGTGCCAGCGGGGTAGAAAGCAATCAGCCCCAGCATTTT.

The V call is TRBV27, the J call TRBJ1-3; 8 bases fit TRBD1. J was trimmed by 0 bases and V by 5 bases; bases with no gene match: 3. Germline CDR1 and CDR2: MNHEY and SMNVEV (reference sequence). This CDR3 contains 15 residues. Here the CDR3 DNA reads TGTGCCAGCAGTACCACAGGGGGCTCTGGAAACACCATATATTTT. It translates to CASSTTGGSGNTIYF.

This chain uses TRBV29-1 with TRBJ2-7; TRBD1 matches at 7 bases. V gave up 7 bases and J gave up 5 bases; unmatched junction bases: 8. The CDR3 length is 12 residues. The germline V gene has CDR1 SQVTM and CDR2 ANQGSEA. The CDR3 region is CSAQQGTHEQYF. DNA of the CDR3: TGCAGCGCACAACAGGGGACCCACGAGCAGTACTTC.

This clonotype appeared many times. The J gene is TRBJ2-3, the V gene TRBV12-3 or TRBV12-4; unclear D gene. The V end was cut by 6 bases, the J end by 4 bases, with 14 bases between. This CDR3 contains 14 residues. CDR3 sequence: CASSQISGADTQYF. As DNA, the CDR3 is TGTGCCAGCAGCCAAATTTCCGGCGCAGATACGCAGTATTTT.

Only a few counts were recorded for this clonotype. The chain joins TRBV20-1 to TRBJ2-5; 8 positions agree with TRBD2. The CDR3 sequence is 14 residues long. The germline CDR1 and CDR2 sequences are DFQATT and SNEGSKA (reference sequence). The trim removed 0 bases at V and 5 bases at J, leaving 5 bases unmatched. The CDR3 DNA reads TGCAGTGCTAGAGATCACGGGGGGGTCGAGACCCAGTACTTC. It specifies CSARDHGGVETQYF.

This clonotype showed up many times. The V and J genes are TRBV7-3 and TRBJ1-2; the D is unclear. The CDR3 consists of 13 residues. Per the germline V gene, CDR1 is SGHTA and CDR2 is FQGTGA. The V gene lost 1 base and the J gene lost 8 bases, with 11 bases spanning the gap. The CDR3 reads CASSLRSGEGYTF. The CDR3, as DNA: TGTGCCAGCAGCTTAAGGTCGGGAGAGGGCTACACCTTC. Full variable domain (rest looked up from reference TRBV7-3 and TRBJ1-2): GAGVSQTPSNKVTEKGKYVELRCDPISGHTALYWYRQSLGQGPEFLIYFQGTGAADDSGLPNDRFFAVRPEGSVSTLKIQRTERGDSAVYLCASSLRSGEGYTFGSGTRLTVV.

This clonotype was seen at least ten times. The rearrangement links TRBV23-1 to TRBJ2-3; D is perhaps TRBD1 (5 bases). TRBV23-1 is reported as an ORF; its role is uncertain. V gave up 1 base and J gave up 2 bases, with 16 bases separating them. The length of the CDR3 is 17 residues. The CDR3 spells CASSQFGTGVFTDTQYF. The CDR3 DNA sequence: TGCGCCAGCAGTCAATTTGGAACAGGTGTCTTCACAGATACGCAGTATTTT.

The sample holds many counts of this clonotype. The chain employs TRBV6-1 and TRBJ2-4; a weak D match, TRBD2 (6 bases). This CDR3 is 15 amino acids long. Trimming cost V 2 bases and J 3 bases, with 11 bases left between them. Germline V gene data show CDR1 as MNHNS and CDR2 as SASEGT. CDR3 sequence: CASSEWRGGKNIQYF. Written as DNA, the CDR3 is TGTGCCAGCAGTGAATGGAGGGGAGGCAAAAACATTCAGTACTTC.

Many counts were recorded for this clonotype. This rearrangement joins TRBV6-6 to TRBJ2-5, with 14 bases identical to TRBD2. Looked up from germline, CDR1 is MNHNY and CDR2 is SVGAGI (reference sequence). Trimming took 4 bases from V and 6 from J; bases not matched to a gene: 16. The CDR3 totals 19 residues. CDR3 sequence: CASSSSTGTSGGGLKTQYF. The CDR3 nucleotides read TGTGCCAGCAGTTCAAGCACCGGGACTAGCGGGGGAGGGTTGAAGACCCAGTACTTC.

This clonotype has at least ten counts. The chain recombines TRBV2 with TRBJ2-5; D assignment may be TRBD1 or TRBD2 (7 bases each). Deletions cut 4 bases from V and 2 bases from J, with 14 bases between. Per germline, CDR1 SNHLY and CDR2 FYNNEI. The CDR3 has 15 amino acids. CDR3 DNA: TGTGCCAGCAGTGGCCCAGGGGGGGCTCAAGAGACCCAGTACTTC. Protein: CASSGPGGAQETQYF.

At least ten counts were recorded for this clonotype. The chain has TRBV12-3 or TRBV12-4 and TRBJ1-1; a weak D match, TRBD1 (5 bases). The germline V and J ends were trimmed by 3 bases and 0 bases, with 5 bases remaining between them. The CDR3 covers 13 residues. The CDR3 is CASSLGVNTEAFF. Here the CDR3 DNA reads TGTGCCAGCAGTTTGGGGGTGAACACTGAAGCTTTCTTT.

This clonotype has at least ten counts. The V call is TRBV28, the J call TRBJ1-3, with D possibly TRBD1 on 6 matching bases. This CDR3 region has 13 residues. The V end lost 8 bases, the J end lost 4 bases, and 12 bases lay between the germline ends. Germline CDR1 is MDHEN and CDR2 is SYDVKM. DNA of the CDR3: TGTGCCAGCGGTGGGGGGCCAGGAAACACCATATATTTT. Protein product: CASGGGPGNTIYF.

This clonotype was seen many times. The CDR3, as DNA: TGTGCCAGCAGCGACACCGGACTGGCCTACACAGATACGCAGTATTTT. Protein product: CASSDTGLAYTDTQYF. The V and J genes are TRBV12-3 or TRBV12-4 and TRBJ2-3, with D possibly TRBD2 on 5 matching bases. This CDR3 is built from 16 residues. V dropped 6 bases and J dropped 2 bases, with 18 bases sitting between them.

By sample share, this clonotype is medium-sized. This chain links TRBV30 with TRBJ1-5; D is ambiguous. Trimming cost V 5 bases and J 0 bases, with 8 bases left between them. Germline lookup yields CDR1 GTSNPN and CDR2 SVGIG (reference sequence). The CDR3 is made up of 13 amino acids. CDR3 sequence reads: CAWASGSNQPQHF. Here the CDR3 DNA reads TGTGCCTGGGCTTCAGGTAGCAATCAGCCCCAGCATTTT.

By frequency in the sample, this clonotype is medium-sized. The chain recombines TRBV6-5 with TRBJ1-1; D is undetermined. V lost 0 bases to trimming and J lost 5 bases, with 4 bases between them. From germline, CDR1 is MNHEY and CDR2 SVGAGI. This CDR3 is built from 12 residues. The CDR3 bases are TGTGCCAGCAGTTACTCGAGAACTGAAGCTTTCTTT. It encodes CASSYSRTEAFF.

This clonotype was detected only a few times. The chain is built from TRBV20-1 and TRBJ1-5; TRBD1 matches at 7 bases. Germline assignment: CDR1 DFQATT and CDR2 SNEGSKA (reference sequence). V trimming: 3 bases; J trimming: 6 bases; junction bases outside the gene matches: 5. The CDR3 is made up of 13 amino acids. The CDR3 loop reads CSASMPGGQPQHF. Here the CDR3 DNA reads TGCAGTGCTAGTATGCCAGGGGGTCAGCCCCAGCATTTT.

This clonotype was seen ten or more times. V usage is TRBV14 and J usage is TRBJ2-1; 10 bases align to TRBD2. J lost 5 bases, V lost 1 base, and 11 bases had no gene match. The CDR3 is made up of 18 amino acids. Germline CDR1 and CDR2: SGHDN and FVKESK. CDR3: CASSQVGLAGATNNEQFF. The DNA for the CDR3 is TGTGCCAGCAGCCAAGTAGGGCTAGCGGGGGCCACGAACAATGAGCAGTTCTTC.